Each of the 12 T cell receptor beta chains below was sequenced from the same sample in a study of PD-L1 blockade in urothelial cancer. Method: immunoSEQ multiplex PCR; TCRdb's copy keeps in-frame clones and lacks some. There are 45,000 to 55,000 clones in the sample; approximately 85% occur only once, and 8.5% to 12% lies in the top ten. Time point specified: pretreatment peripheral blood. This specimen consisted of PBMCs, obtained around atezolizumab (anti-PD-L1) treatment. These receptor sequences come from a man in his sixties or seventies with urothelial cancer.

The chain is built from TRBV19 and TRBJ2-7, with 8 bases lining up with TRBD1. CDR3 length: 14 amino acids. CDR1 and CDR2 from the germline V gene are LNHDA and SQIVND (reference sequence). Trimming cost V 7 bases and J 2 bases; bases outside gene matches: 7. The CDR3: CASTPGQAPYEQYF. As DNA, the CDR3 is TGTGCCAGTACCCCGGGACAGGCCCCCTACGAGCAGTACTTC.

The genes are TRBV11-3 and TRBJ2-5, with 8 bases matching TRBD1. The J segment lost 5 bases and the V segment lost 4 bases, leaving 3 bases of the junction unmatched. The length of the CDR3 is 13 residues. In germline, CDR1 is SGHNT, CDR2 YENEEA. DNA of the CDR3: TGTGCCAGCAGCTCGACAGGGGTCGAGACCCAGTACTTC. Translating it yields CASSSTGVETQYF.

The chain uses TRBV28 and TRBJ1-1; 7 bases match TRBD1. CDR3 length: 16 residues. J gave up 1 base and V 5 bases, and 10 bases lay outside the gene matches. CDR1 and CDR2 (germline): MDHEN, SYDVKM. The CDR3 loop is CASSTGQVLRNTEAFF. For the CDR3, the DNA is TGTGCCAGCAGTACAGGACAGGTTTTGAGGAACACTGAAGCTTTCTTT.

This chain links TRBV2 with TRBJ2-7; maybe TRBD1 (6 bases). Germline loops: CDR1 SNHLY, CDR2 FYNNEI. There are 16 residues in the CDR3. V lost 5 bases to trimming and J lost 2 bases, with 19 bases between them. CDR3 sequence reads: CASSRFTGLGPYEQYF. The DNA of the CDR3 is TGTGCCAGCAGTCGATTTACAGGGTTGGGCCCCTACGAGCAGTACTTC. Full variable domain (missing parts from reference TRBV2 and TRBJ2-7): EPEVTQTPSHQVTQMGQEVILRCVPISNHLYFYWYRQILGQKVEFLVSFYNNEISEKSEIFDDQFSVERPDGSNFTLKIRSTKLEDSAMYFCASSRFTGLGPYEQYFGPGTRLTVT.

CDR3 protein: CASSFEAYEQFF. The DNA of the CDR3 is TGTGCCAGCAGTTTCGAAGCGTATGAGCAGTTCTTC. The chain recombines TRBV28 with TRBJ2-1; D unresolved. The germline V gene encodes CDR1 MDHEN and CDR2 SYDVKM. The CDR3 runs 12 residues. V lost 3 bases and J 8 bases, leaving 8 bases between the germline ends.

This clone was recorded only once. The chain joins TRBV4-1 to TRBJ2-2; D is perhaps TRBD2 (6 bases). Trimming stripped 1 base from V and 0 bases from J, with 18 bases between. Germline lookup yields CDR1 MGHRA and CDR2 YSYEKL. The CDR3 spans 19 residues. The CDR3: CASSQGILRRVANTGELFF. The CDR3 DNA reads as TGCGCCAGCAGCCAAGGGATTTTGAGGAGGGTGGCGAACACCGGGGAGCTGTTTTTT.

The chain combines TRBV28 with TRBJ2-2; TRBD2 aligns across 10 bases. CDR3 size: 14 residues. V was clipped by 8 bases and J by 6 bases; unmatched bases: 6. CDR1 and CDR2 from the germline V gene are MDHEN and SYDVKM. The CDR3 region has the DNA TGTGCCAGCCTCGTTGGACTAGCGGCCGGGGAGCTGTTTTTT. This encodes CASLVGLAAGELFF. The complete variable domain, with remaining parts taken from reference TRBV28 and TRBJ2-2, reads DVKVTQSSRYLVKRTGEKVFLECVQDMDHENMFWYRQDPGLGLRLIYFSYDVKMKEKGDIPEGYSVSREKKERFSLILESASTNQTSMYLCASLVGLAAGELFFGEGSRLTVL.

The chain employs TRBV7-9 and TRBJ1-2; perhaps TRBD1 as D (6 bases). Between the trimmed V and J ends, which lost 5 bases and 4 bases, there was a span of 11 bases. The CDR3 covers 13 residues. Germline V lookup: CDR1 SEHNR, CDR2 FQNEAQ (reference sequence). The CDR3 coding sequence is TGTGCCAGCAGCCGACAGGTACTCTATGGCTACACCTTC. Translation gives CASSRQVLYGYTF.

The chain uses TRBV6-6 and TRBJ2-7, with D possibly matching TRBD2 (6 bases). This CDR3 has 13 residues. V was pared by 6 bases and J by 6 bases, with 15 bases between. CDR1 is MNHNY and CDR2 is SVGAGI in the germline V gene (reference sequence). DNA for the CDR3: TGTGCCAGCAGCGGGAGTAGTGCTGGCGAGCAGTACTTC. Protein product: CASSGSSAGEQYF.

The genes are TRBV2 and TRBJ1-4; 10 bases align to TRBD1. The CDR3 consists of 14 residues. V was pared by 5 bases and J by 5 bases, with 2 bases of the junction left unmatched. Germline V lookup: CDR1 SNHLY, CDR2 FYNNEI. This CDR3 is CASSLDRGNEKLFF. CDR3 nucleotide sequence: TGTGCCAGCAGTTTGGACAGGGGGAATGAAAAACTGTTTTTT.

V is TRBV30 and J is TRBJ2-1; the match to TRBD1 covers 9 bases. CDR3 size: 15 residues. Germline-derived CDR1 and CDR2 are GTSNPN and SVGIG (reference sequence). V dropped 3 bases and J dropped 6; count of bases not matched to a gene: 9. The CDR3 bases are TGTGCCTGGAGGGTACAGGACAGGGGCTCCAATGAGCAGTTCTTC. It translates to CAWRVQDRGSNEQFF.

The chain uses TRBV19 and TRBJ2-7, with 10 bases aligning to TRBD2. V gave up 1 base and J gave up 4 bases; unmatched junction bases: 7. Per germline, CDR1 LNHDA and CDR2 SQIVND (reference sequence). The CDR3 runs 16 residues. The CDR3 bases are TGTGCCAGTAGTATAGCCGGGGGACTAGCGAATTACGAGCAGTACTTC. This translates into CASSIAGGLANYEQYF.